The entry below gives a single T cell receptor (beta chain) sequence along with its context. The V gene's germline CDR1 is SGHTA and CDR2 FQGTGA. This CDR3 comprises 16 residues. Between the trimmed V and J ends, which lost 4 bases and 9 bases, there was a span of 19 bases. This sample is part of a study of cytomegalovirus exposure and HLA in healthy donors. It was with 60 Vbeta and 13 Jbeta primers that the PCR ran. Using immunoSEQ multiplex PCR, the repertoire was profiled, and TCRdb retains in-frame clones only, with some absent. In the table there are under 150,000 clones, around three fifths of which are singletons.

The V gene is TRBV7-3, the J gene TRBJ1-6; TRBD1 is a possible D gene (6 bases). This clonotype was sampled from a woman aged 40 to 50 in good health and CMV-seronegative. The sample consisted of PBMCs. The CDR3 nucleotides read TGTGCCAGCAGCTCCGGGGGGCAGGGAGGTAGTTCACCCCTCCACTTT. It specifies CASSSGGQGGSSPLHF.